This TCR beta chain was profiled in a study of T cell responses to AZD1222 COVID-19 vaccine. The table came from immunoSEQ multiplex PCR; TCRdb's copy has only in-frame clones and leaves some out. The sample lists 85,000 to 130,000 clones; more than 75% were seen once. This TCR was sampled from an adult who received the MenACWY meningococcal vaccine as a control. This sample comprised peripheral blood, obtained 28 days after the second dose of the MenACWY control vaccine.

This CDR3 reads CASSRGQGANTGELFF. The CDR3 DNA follows: TGTGCCAGCAGCCGAGGACAGGGGGCGAACACCGGGGAGCTGTTTTTT. This chain joins TRBV4-2 and TRBJ2-2, with TRBD1 identical over 10 bases. Trimming cost V 4 bases and J 0 bases; bases outside gene matches: 2. The CDR3 covers 16 residues. Per the germline V gene, CDR1 is LGHNA and CDR2 is YNFKEQ.